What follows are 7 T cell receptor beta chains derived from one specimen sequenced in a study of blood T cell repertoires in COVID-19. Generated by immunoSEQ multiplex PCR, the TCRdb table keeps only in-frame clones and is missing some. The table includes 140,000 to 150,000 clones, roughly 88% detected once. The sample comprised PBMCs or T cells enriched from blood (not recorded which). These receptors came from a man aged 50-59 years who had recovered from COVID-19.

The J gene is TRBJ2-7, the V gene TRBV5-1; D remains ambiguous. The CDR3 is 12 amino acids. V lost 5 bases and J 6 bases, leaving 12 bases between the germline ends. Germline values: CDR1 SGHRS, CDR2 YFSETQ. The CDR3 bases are TGCGCCAGCAGTGAGCCCCCTGGCGAGCAGTACTTC. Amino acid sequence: CASSEPPGEQYF.

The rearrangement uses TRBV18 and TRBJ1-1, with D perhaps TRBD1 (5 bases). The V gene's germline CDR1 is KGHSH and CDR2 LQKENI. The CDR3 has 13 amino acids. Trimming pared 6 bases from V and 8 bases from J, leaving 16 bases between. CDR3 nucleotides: TGTGCCAGCTCCCCTAGCCAGGGAGGCGAAGCTTTCTTT. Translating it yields CASSPSQGGEAFF.

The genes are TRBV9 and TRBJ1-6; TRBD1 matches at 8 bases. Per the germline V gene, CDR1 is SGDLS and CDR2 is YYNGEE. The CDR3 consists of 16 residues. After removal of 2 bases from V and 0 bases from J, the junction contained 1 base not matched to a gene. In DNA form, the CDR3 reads TGTGCCAGCAGCGTCGGACAGGGCTCCTATAATTCACCCCTCCACTTT. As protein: CASSVGQGSYNSPLHF.

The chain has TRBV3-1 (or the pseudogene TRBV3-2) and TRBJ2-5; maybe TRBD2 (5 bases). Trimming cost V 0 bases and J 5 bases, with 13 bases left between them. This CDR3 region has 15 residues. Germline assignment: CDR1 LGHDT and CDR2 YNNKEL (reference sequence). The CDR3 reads CASSQEGRRSETQYF. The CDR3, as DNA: TGTGCCAGCAGCCAAGAAGGACGGAGGTCCGAGACCCAGTACTTC.

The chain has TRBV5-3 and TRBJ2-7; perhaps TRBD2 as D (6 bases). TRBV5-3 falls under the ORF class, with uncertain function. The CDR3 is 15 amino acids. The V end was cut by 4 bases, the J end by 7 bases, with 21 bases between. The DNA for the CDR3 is TGTGCCAGAAGCGGAAATGACGGAGGGGATGATGAGCAGTACTTC. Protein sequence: CARSGNDGGDDEQYF.

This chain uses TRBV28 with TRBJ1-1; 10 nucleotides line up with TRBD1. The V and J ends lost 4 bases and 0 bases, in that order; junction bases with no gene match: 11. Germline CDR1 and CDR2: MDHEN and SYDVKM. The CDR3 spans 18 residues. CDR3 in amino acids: CASSSPDRGNQMNTEAFF. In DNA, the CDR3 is TGTGCCAGCAGTTCCCCGGACAGGGGGAATCAGATGAACACTGAAGCTTTCTTT.

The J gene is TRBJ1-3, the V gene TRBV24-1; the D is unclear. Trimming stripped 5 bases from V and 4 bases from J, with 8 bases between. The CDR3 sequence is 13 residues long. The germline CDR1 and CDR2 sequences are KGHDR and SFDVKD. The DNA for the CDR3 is TGTGCCACCAGTGGTGGCTCAGGAAACACCATATATTTT. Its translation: CATSGGSGNTIYF.